This T cell receptor beta chain was identified during a study of CD4 T cells in relation to SARS-CoV-2 and coronaviruses. The unexposed donors gave CD4+ T cells in about 2011-2018, prior to COVID-19. Isolation of CD4+ T cells took place after about 9 days in culture. The CDR3 contains 13 residues. The ends were cut back, 4 bases at V and 0 bases at J, with 8 bases in the middle. The germline V gene has CDR1 SGHNT and CDR2 YYREEE (reference sequence). Generated by immunoSEQ multiplex PCR, the TCRdb table keeps only in-frame clones and is missing some. This sample yields 25,000 to 30,000 clones, of which over 65% are seen a single time; approximately 20% belongs to the top ten. With respect to this clone: What it binds is not known.

V is TRBV5-4 and J is TRBJ2-7, with D hard to call. The specimen was CD4+ T cells from PBMCs, cultured in vitro. This sequence originates from a human donor in good health. The chain's CDR3 is CASSLPSSYEQYF. The DNA for the CDR3 is TGTGCCAGCAGCCTACCCAGCTCCTACGAGCAGTACTTC.